The entry below gives a single T cell receptor beta chain sequence along with its context. Its antigen is currently not known. The input lacks base qualities; no much larger clone sits a single base away. The data originate from a study of Ad26.COV2.S vaccination and SARS-CoV-2 variants (TCRdb year 2021). Study-wide context: Vaccine-arm donors came from COV1001, a multicentre, randomized, double-blind, placebo-controlled phase I-IIa trial of Ad26.COV2.S in healthy adults. Trial participants were randomized into five groups of five, in which low-dose or high-dose Ad26.COV2.S was given once or twice, or placebo was given on both occasions. Ad26.COV2.S was administered intramuscularly at 5 x 10^10 or 1 x 10^11 viral particles, either as a single shot or as two shots given 56 days apart. Blinding of investigators to trial group allocation was maintained during experiments and outcome assessment. The specificity and breadth of SARS-CoV-2-reactive T cell receptors after Ad26.COV2.S vaccination were assessed by TCRbeta repertoire sequencing. A total of 32 samples were included in the TCR-sequenced set, comprising some 20 Ad26.COV2.S vaccine recipients, 5 placebo recipients and 8 SARS-CoV-2 convalescent individuals.

What the study reported, not specific to this receptor: The authors noted that total T cell responses may have been underestimated by the TCR breadth and depth analyses. Higher spike-specific TCR breadth was observed in Ad26.COV2.S recipients than in placebo recipients (P = 0.0014). Vaccine and placebo recipients had comparable non-spike TCR breadth, which fits with the vaccine containing only spike. Comparing responses between vaccine doses or regimens was not something the study was powered to do. After vaccination, spike-specific CD8+ and CD4+ T cell responses were reported to show substantial breadth.

The label giving this sample's treatment or condition can be read as: around 19 received Ad26.COV2.S at low or high dose, single or two shots; about 5 received placebo; per-sample allocation not given. Repertoires of vaccine and placebo recipients were sequenced from samples taken on day 63 after the first injection. Cohort 1b enrolled 25 to 30 adults aged 18-55 years at a single site in Boston, USA, between 29 July and 7 August 2020. Ad26.COV2.S consisted of a replication-incompetent adenovirus type 26 vector by which a prefusion-stabilized SARS-CoV-2 spike protein from the original Wuhan strain was expressed. TCRbeta CDR3 regions were sequenced with the immunoSEQ Assay. After extraction, genomic DNA underwent amplification by bias-controlled multiplex PCR, followed by high-throughput sequencing. In the original analysis: Collapsing and filtering of sequences were performed to quantify the absolute abundance of each unique TCRbeta CDR3 region. T cell fraction was estimated by normalizing TCRbeta template counts to usable DNA, which was measured by amplifying reference genes present in all nucleated cells. Repertoire TCRs were annotated as SARS-CoV-2-specific when V gene, CDR3 amino acid sequence and J gene were exactly matched to a known reactive TCR set. MIRA supplied the reference SARS-CoV-2 TCR set, which was filtered for enrichment in COVID-19-positive ImmuneCODE repertoires so that public or cross-reactive TCRs were removed. Using the MIRA antigens, annotated TCRs were further analysed by specific ORF or by position within an ORF. Breadth was defined as annotated unique rearrangements over total unique productive rearrangements; depth was the summed frequency of those rearrangements. Two-sided Wilcoxon rank-sum tests were applied when comparing TCR breadth between groups. TCRdb stores this immuneACCESS table with in-frame sequences only. Part of the clones is absent; in the studies checked, under half of the shortfall reflects unresolved V genes, and no reason is known for the rest. V and J calls and clone size are copied from that table; D and trimming were computed from the DNA. A total of more than 400,000 clones appear in this sample, about nine tenths of them only once. The ten largest clonotypes hold roughly 4.3% of the sample.

Via the germline V gene (reference sequence), CDR1 is LNHDA and CDR2 SQIVND. The CDR3 runs 14 amino acids, cysteine and phenylalanine included. Of the read, only the CDR3 DNA is kept; its 42 bases are in frame from base 1. V is shortened by 1 base, J by 0 bases, and the region joining them spans 7 bases. The source of this sequence is a person aged 18-65 years who received the Ad26.COV2.S COVID-19 vaccine or a placebo. Recombination connected TRBV19 to TRBJ2-7, with the D gene not clear enough to name. The material was peripheral blood, obtained in a trial of Ad26.COV2.S vaccine versus placebo. The CDR3 region reads CASSIGQNSYEQYF. The DNA sequence is as follows: TGTGCCAGTAGTATAGGGCAGAACTCCTACGAGCAGTACTTC.